The clone carrying this T cell receptor (beta chain) was counted once. Under the authors' procedure: From reference gene primer amplification, estimates of nucleated cell counts were derived. TCRdb's copy holds only in-frame clones and misses some; the assay was immunoSEQ multiplex PCR. D and trimming come from the DNA, and the V and J calls and clone size come from that table. This table holds tens of thousands of clones, over 90% found once. This specimen belongs to a study of blood T cell repertoires in COVID-19. Turning to the study itself: The origin of the acute and convalescent COVID-19 samples was the United States, Italy and Spain. The analysed material was cDNA or gDNA that came from T cells, B-cell-depleted T cells, or PBMCs.

V dropped 5 bases and J dropped 7 bases, with 14 bases sitting between them. The CDR3 consists of 13 residues. The germline V gene encodes CDR1 MNHEY and CDR2 SVGAGI. The genes are TRBV6-5 and TRBJ2-5; D is perhaps TRBD2 (6 bases). The sample was peripheral blood. The sequence derives from a human donor with active COVID-19. The donor label of this sample is uncertain. The CDR3 region is CASSRDPEGTQYF. In DNA, the CDR3 is TGTGCCAGCAGTAGGGACCCGGAGGGGACCCAGTACTTC.